This TCR beta chain was identified in a study of blood T cell repertoires in COVID-19. Study background: Acute-phase and convalescent COVID-19 samples originated in the United States, Italy and Spain. Sample material is recorded as cDNA or gDNA derived from T cells, B-cell-depleted T cells, or PBMCs.

Data came from immunoSEQ multiplex PCR; TCRdb stores just in-frame clones and leaves some out. This table holds roughly 150,000 clones, about 80% found once. CDR3 length: 15 residues. Germline values: CDR1 LGHDT, CDR2 YNNKEL (reference sequence). Losses at the gene ends were 0 bases for V and 8 bases for J; bases not matched to a gene: 6. This receptor was taken from a woman of 80 years or more with acute or convalescent COVID-19. The gene calls are TRBV3-1 (or the pseudogene TRBV3-2) and TRBJ2-2; 7 positions match TRBD2. Sequenced material: peripheral blood. CDR3 coding DNA: TGTGCCAGCAGCCAAGATGGCGGGAGTCGGGGGGAGCTGTTTTTT. Amino acids: CASSQDGGSRGELFF.